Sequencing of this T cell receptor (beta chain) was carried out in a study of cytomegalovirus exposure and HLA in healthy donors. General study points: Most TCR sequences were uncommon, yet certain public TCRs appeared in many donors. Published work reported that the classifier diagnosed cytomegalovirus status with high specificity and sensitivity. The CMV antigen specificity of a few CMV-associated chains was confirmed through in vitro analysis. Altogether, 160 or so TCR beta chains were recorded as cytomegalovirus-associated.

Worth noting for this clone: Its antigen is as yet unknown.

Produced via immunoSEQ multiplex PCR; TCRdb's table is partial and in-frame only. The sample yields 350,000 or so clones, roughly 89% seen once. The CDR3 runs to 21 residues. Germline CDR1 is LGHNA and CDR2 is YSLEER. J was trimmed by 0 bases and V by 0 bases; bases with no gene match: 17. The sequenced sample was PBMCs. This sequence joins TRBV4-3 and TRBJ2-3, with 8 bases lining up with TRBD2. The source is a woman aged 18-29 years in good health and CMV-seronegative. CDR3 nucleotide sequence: TGCGCCAGCAGCCAAGATCATCCCGCGGGAGGTCTTCGATGGAGCACAGATACGCAGTATTTT. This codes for CASSQDHPAGGLRWSTDTQYF.